Detailed here is one TCR beta chain. Antigen: not known. RNA transcripts served as the template for amplifying TCR beta CDR3 regions. The TCR CDR3 first-round RT-PCR relied on the HTBI primer set. TCRdb independently ran MiXCR on the multiplex PCR reads; one entry per CDR3 protein. The table lists more than 450,000 distinct CDR3 sequences, about 20% of them singletons. The record originates from a study of T cells in Graves' hyperthyroidism and ophthalmopathy. Study details: Peripheral blood samples were taken at initial diagnosis, prior to any treatment. Findings and caveats of the study: Onset of ophthalmopathy came a median around 6.5 months after the model predicted it. Most clonotypes expanded in thyroid above 0.001 were likewise present in blood.

For the diagnoses, clinical symptoms, serum thyroxine and TRAb, thyroid ultrasound and orbital computed tomography were used. CDR3 length: 13 amino acids. V lost 3 bases and J lost 1, with 9 bases in between. Germline CDR1 DFQATT, CDR2 SNEGSKA (reference sequence). The genes are TRBV20-1 and TRBJ1-1; D remains unclear. Sequenced sample: blood. The TCR originated in a man aged 40-55 years with Graves' ophthalmopathy. The DNA of the CDR3 is TGCAGTGCTAGCCGGAAGGGGAACACTGAAGCTTTCTTT. Translation gives CSASRKGNTEAFF.